This T cell receptor beta chain originates from a study of control samples from healthy donors and cancer patients. Here immunoSEQ multiplex PCR was the method, and the copy in TCRdb shows in-frame clones only, minus some. The data contain about 120,000 clones, approximately 94% of them seen just once; the ten biggest clones take up approximately 4%. This sequence was found in a man younger than 40 in good health. Sequences were obtained from blood.

The CDR3 sequence is CASSQGPNEQFF. CDR3 sequence (DNA): TGTGCCAGCTCACAGGGTCCCAATGAGCAGTTCTTC. The V and J genes are TRBV18 and TRBJ2-1; D is undetermined. Trimming removed 4 bases from V and 6 bases from J, with 7 bases in between. The CDR3 consists of 12 residues. Germline V gives CDR1 KGHSH, CDR2 LQKENI.